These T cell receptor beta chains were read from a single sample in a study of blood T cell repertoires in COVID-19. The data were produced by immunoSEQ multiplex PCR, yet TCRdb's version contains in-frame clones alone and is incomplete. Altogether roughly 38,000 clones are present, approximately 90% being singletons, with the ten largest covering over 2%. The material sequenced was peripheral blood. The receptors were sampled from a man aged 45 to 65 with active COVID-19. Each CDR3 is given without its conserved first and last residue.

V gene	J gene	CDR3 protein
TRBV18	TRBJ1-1	ASSPGTMDTEAF
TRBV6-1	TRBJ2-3	ASSESGGLTDTQY
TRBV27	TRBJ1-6	ASSIGDYNSPLH
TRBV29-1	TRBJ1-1	SVLGQGRSSNTEAF
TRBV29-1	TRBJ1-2	SVDLRGFNYGYT
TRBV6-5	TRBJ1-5	ASQFLNQPQH
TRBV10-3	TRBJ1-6	AISEELVDNSPLH
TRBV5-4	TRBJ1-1	ASSSQAGSGTEAF
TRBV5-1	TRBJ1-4	ASSWAGPRNEKLF
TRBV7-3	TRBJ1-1	ASSLGSMNTEAF
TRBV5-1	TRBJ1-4	ASSPDFFNEKLF
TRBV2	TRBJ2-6	ASSEGRRPSGANVLT
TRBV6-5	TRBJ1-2	ASSYSSGQGPQST
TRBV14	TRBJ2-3	ASSQGLTTTDTQY
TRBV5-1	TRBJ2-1	ASSLTGDSSYNEQF
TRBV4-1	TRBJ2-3	ASSQDGSARADTQY
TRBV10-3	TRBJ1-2	AISEIGQGNGYT
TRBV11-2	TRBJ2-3	ASSSLVWKYTQY
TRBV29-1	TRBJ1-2	SVRGEDGYT
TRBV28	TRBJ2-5	ASSPLGETQY
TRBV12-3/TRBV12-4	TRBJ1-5	ASRNRNNQPQH
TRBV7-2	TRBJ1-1	ASSLTGLDTEAF
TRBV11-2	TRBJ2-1	ATARVRGNEQF
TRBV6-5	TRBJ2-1	ASSLIRWNEQF
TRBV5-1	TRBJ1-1	ASSPGQGANTEAF
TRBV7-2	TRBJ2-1	ASSLLPSSYNEQF
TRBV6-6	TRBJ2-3	ASSYSSGKRTDTQY
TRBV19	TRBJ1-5	ASIPNRGRDSNQPQH
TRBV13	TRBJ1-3	ASRLTGGPNTIY
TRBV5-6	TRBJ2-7	ASSFGTGWSEQY
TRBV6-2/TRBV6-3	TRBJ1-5	ASSTRDRYQPQH
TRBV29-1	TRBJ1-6	SVEEVDSSYNSPLH
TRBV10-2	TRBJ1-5	AGDRGRRLSNQPQH
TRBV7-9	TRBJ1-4	ASSPPGWGEKLF
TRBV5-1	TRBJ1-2	ASSLQGSYGYT
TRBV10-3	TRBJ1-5	AISESLGQGNNQPQH
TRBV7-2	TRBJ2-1	ASSFYYEQF
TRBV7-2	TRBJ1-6	ASTTGGRSSYNSPLH
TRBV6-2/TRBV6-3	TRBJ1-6	ASSSRAGNSPLH
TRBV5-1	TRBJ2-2	ASSFSVQGGTGELF
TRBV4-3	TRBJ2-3	ASSRGGLAGGPFTDTQY
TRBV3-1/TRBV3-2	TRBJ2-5	ASRALAGGETQY
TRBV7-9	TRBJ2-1	ASSLTGTLGNEQF
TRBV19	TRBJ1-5	ASSPPAGSSNQPQH
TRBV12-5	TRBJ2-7	ASGLNPLTSGGSYEQY
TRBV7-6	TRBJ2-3	ASSSGLAGGTDTQY
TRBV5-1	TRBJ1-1	ASSFGTGGRDTEAF
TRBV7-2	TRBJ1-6	ASSSEGQYSPLH
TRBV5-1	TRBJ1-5	ASSPGQGNQPQH
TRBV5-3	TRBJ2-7	ARSLRAERRGQRREQY
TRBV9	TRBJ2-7	ASSVGDMSINEQY
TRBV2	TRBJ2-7	ASSPDSWNYEQY
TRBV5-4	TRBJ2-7	ASSSGLAGREQY
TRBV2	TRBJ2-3	ASSEVLAGGTDTQY
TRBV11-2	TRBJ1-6	ASRPERGGNSPLH
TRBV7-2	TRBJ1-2	ASSRGGLYGYT
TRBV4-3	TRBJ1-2	ASSPAGGGYGYT
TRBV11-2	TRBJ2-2	ASSLDPRTGGELF